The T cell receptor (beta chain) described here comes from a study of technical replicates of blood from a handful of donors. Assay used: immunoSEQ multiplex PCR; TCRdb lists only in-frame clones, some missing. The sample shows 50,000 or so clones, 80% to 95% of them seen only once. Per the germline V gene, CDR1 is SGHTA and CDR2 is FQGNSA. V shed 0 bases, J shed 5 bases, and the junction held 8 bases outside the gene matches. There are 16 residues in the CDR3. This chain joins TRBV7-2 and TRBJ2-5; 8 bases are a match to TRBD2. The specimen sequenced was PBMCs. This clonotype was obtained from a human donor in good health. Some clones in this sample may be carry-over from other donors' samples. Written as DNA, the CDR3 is TGTGCCAGCAGCTTAGCGCAGCCGCGGGAGGTGGAGACCCAGTACTTC. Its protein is CASSLAQPREVETQYF.